This entry is about one T cell receptor (beta chain). Profiled with immunoSEQ multiplex PCR; TCRdb holds only in-frame clones, not every one. The sample holds about 86,000 clones, 85% to 95% seen once. This sample is part of a study of control samples from healthy donors and cancer patients. CDR1 is WSHSY and CDR2 is SAAADI in the germline V gene. The CDR3 length is 15 residues. V was pared by 7 bases and J by 2 bases, with 10 bases of the junction left unmatched. The chain has TRBV10-2 and TRBJ1-2; 7 bases agree with TRBD1. This sequence originates from a young woman in good health. Specimen: blood. The CDR3: CASNDPGQPNYGYTF. DNA of the CDR3: TGCGCCAGCAACGACCCGGGACAGCCCAACTATGGCTACACCTTC.